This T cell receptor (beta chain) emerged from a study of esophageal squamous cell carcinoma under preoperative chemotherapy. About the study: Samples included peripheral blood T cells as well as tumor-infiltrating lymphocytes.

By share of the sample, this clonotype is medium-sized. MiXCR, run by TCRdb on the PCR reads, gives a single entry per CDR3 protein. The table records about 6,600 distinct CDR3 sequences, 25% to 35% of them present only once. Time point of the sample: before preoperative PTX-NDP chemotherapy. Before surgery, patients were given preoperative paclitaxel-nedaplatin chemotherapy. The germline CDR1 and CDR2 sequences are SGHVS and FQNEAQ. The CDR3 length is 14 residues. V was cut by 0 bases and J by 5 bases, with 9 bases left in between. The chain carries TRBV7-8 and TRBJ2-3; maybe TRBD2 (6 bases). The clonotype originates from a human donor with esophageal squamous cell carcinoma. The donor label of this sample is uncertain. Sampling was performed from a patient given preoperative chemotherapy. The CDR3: CASSLAGGQDTQYF. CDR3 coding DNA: TGTGCCAGCAGCTTAGCGGGAGGCCAAGATACGCAGTATTTT.